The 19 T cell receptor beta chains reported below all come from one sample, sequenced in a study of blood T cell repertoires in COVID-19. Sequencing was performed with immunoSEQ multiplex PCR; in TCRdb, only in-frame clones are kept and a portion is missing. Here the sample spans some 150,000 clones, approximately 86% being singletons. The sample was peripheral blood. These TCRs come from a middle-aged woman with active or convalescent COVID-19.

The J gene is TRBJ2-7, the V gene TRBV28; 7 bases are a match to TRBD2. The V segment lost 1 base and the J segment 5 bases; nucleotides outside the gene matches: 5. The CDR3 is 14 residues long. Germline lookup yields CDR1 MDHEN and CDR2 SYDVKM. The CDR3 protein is CASSLYPAGDEQYF. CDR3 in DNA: TGTGCCAGCAGTTTATATCCGGCGGGAGACGAGCAGTACTTC.

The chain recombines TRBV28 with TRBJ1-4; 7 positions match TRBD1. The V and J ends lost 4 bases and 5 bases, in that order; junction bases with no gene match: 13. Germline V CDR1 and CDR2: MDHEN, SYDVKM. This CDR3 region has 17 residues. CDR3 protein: CASSWGPGGTVNEKLFF. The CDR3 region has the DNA TGTGCCAGCAGTTGGGGACCGGGCGGGACAGTCAATGAAAAACTGTTTTTT. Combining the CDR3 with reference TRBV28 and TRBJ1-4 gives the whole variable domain DVKVTQSSRYLVKRTGEKVFLECVQDMDHENMFWYRQDPGLGLRLIYFSYDVKMKEKGDIPEGYSVSREKKERFSLILESASTNQTSMYLCASSWGPGGTVNEKLFFGSGTQLSVL.

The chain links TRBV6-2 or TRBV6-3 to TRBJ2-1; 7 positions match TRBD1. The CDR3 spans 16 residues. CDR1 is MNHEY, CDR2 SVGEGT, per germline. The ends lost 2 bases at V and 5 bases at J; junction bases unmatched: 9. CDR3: CASSYADRKNNNEQFF. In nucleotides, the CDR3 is TGTGCCAGCAGTTACGCGGACAGGAAAAACAACAATGAGCAGTTCTTC.

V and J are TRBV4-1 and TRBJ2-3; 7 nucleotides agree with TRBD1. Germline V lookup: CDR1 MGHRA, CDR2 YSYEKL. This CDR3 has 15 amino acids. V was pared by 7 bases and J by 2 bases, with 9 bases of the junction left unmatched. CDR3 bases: TGCGCCAGCACCAGACGGGACAGTACCACAGATACGCAGTATTTT. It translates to CASTRRDSTTDTQYF.

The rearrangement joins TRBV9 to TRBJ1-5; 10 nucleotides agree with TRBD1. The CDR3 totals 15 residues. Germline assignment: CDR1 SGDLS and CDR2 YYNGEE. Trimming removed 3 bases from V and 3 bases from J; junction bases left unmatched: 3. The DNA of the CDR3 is TGTGCCAGCAGCGGGGGACAGGGGAACAATCAGCCCCAGCATTTT. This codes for CASSGGQGNNQPQHF.

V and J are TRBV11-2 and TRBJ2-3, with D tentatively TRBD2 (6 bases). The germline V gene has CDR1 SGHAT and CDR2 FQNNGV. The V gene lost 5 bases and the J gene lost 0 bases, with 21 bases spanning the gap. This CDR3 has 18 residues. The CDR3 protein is CASSDGGWSRPSTDTQYF. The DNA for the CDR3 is TGTGCCAGCAGCGACGGAGGGTGGTCTAGACCTAGCACAGATACGCAGTATTTT.

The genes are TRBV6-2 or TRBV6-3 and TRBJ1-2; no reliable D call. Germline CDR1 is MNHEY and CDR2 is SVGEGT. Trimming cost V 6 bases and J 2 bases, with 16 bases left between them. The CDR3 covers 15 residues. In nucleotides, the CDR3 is TGTGCCAGCAGCTTCTGGAGCCCGCCCAACTATGGCTACACCTTC. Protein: CASSFWSPPNYGYTF.

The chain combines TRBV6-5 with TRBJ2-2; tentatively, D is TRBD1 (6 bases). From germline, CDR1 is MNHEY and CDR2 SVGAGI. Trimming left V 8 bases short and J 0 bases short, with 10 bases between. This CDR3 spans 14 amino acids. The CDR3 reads CASWGQTNTGELFF. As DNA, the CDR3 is TGTGCCAGCTGGGGACAAACGAACACCGGGGAGCTGTTTTTT.

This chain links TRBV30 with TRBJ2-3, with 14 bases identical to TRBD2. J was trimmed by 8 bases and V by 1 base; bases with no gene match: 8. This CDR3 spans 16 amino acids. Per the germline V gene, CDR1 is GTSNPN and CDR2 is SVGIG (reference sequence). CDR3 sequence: CAWSAGLAGAGGTQYF. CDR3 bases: TGTGCCTGGAGTGCGGGACTAGCGGGAGCGGGGGGTACGCAGTATTTT.

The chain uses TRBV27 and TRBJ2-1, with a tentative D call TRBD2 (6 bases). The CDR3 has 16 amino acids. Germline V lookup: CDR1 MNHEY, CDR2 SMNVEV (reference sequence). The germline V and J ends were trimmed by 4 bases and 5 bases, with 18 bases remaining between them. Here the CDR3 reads CASSWGVGGANNEQFF. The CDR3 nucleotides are TGTGCCAGCAGTTGGGGGGTAGGAGGGGCCAACAATGAGCAGTTCTTC.

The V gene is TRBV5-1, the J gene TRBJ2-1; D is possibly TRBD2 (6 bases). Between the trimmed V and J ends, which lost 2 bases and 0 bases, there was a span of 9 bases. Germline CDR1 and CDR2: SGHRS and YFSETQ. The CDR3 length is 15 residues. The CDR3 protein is CASSFDSGSYNEQFF. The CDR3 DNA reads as TGCGCCAGCAGCTTTGATAGCGGCTCCTACAATGAGCAGTTCTTC.

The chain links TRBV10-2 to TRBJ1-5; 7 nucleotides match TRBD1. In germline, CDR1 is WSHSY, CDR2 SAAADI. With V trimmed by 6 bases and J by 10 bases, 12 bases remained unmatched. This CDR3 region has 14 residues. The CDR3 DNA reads TGCGCCAGCAGGGCCGGGACAGAGGGTCAACCCCAGCATTTT. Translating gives CASRAGTEGQPQHF.

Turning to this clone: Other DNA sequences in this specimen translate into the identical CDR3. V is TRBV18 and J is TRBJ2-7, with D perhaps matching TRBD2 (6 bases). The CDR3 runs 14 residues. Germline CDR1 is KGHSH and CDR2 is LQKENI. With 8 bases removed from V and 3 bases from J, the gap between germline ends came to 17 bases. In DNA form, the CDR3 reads TGTGCCAGCCGGGAGAAAGATTCTTACTACGAGCAGTACTTC. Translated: CASREKDSYYEQYF.

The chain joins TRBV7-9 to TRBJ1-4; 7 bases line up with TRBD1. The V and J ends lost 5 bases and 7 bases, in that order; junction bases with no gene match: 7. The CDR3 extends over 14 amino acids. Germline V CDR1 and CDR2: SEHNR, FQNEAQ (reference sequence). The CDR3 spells CASSPQGESEKLFF. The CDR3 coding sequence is TGTGCCAGCAGCCCCCAGGGGGAGAGTGAAAAACTGTTTTTT.

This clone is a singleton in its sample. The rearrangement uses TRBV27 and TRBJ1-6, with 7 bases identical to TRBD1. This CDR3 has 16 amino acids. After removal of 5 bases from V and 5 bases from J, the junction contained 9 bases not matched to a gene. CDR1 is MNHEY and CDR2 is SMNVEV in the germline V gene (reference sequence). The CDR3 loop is CASSLRQGQNNSPLHF. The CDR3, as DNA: TGTGCCAGCAGTCTTAGACAGGGCCAAAATAATTCACCCCTCCACTTT.

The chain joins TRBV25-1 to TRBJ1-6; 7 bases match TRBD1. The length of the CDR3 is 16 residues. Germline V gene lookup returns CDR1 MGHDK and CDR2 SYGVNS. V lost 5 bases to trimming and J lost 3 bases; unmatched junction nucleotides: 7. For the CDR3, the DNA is TGTGCCAGCAGTCCCGGGACAGTAAACTATAATTCACCCCTCCACTTT. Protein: CASSPGTVNYNSPLHF. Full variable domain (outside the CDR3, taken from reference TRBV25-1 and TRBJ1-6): EADIYQTPRYLVIGTGKKITLECSQTMGHDKMYWYQQDPGMELHLIHYSYGVNSTEKGDLSSESTVSRIRTEHFPLTLESARPSHTSQYLCASSPGTVNYNSPLHFGNGTRLTVT.

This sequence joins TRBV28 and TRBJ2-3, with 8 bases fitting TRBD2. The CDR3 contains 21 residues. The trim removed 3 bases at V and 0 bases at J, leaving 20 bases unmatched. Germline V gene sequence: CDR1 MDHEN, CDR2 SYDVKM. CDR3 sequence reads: CASSFTTRGGDSSASTDTQYF. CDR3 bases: TGTGCCAGCAGTTTCACCACACGGGGGGGAGACAGCAGTGCTAGCACAGATACGCAGTATTTT.

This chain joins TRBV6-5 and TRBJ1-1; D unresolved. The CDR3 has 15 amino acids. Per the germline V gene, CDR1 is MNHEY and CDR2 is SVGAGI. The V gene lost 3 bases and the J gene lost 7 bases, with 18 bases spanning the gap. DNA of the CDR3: TGTGCCAGCAGTTATATCGGAGGCGGGATGGGTGAAGCTTTCTTT. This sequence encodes CASSYIGGGMGEAFF.

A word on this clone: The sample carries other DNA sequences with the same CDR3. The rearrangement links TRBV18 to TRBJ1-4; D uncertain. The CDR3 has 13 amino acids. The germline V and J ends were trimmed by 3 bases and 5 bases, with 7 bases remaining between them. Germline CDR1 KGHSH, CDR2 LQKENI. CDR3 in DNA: TGTGCCAGCTCACCCGGGTTAAATGAAAAACTGTTTTTT. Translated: CASSPGLNEKLFF.